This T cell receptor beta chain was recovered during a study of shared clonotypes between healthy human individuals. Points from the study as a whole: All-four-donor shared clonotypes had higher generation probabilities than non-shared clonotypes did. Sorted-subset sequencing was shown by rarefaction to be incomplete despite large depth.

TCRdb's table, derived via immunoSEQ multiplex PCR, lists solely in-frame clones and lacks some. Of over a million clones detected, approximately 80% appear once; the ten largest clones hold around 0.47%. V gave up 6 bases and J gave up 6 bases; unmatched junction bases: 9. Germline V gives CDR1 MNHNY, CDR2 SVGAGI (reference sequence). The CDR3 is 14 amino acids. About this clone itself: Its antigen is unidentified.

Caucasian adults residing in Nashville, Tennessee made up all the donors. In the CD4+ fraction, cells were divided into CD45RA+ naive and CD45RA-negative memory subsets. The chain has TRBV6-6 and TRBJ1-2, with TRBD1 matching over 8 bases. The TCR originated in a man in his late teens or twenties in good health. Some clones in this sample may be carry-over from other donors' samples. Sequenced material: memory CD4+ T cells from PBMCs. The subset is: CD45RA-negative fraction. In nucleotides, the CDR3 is TGTGCCAGCAGCAACATTGGACAGGGTAATGGCTACACCTTC. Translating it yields CASSNIGQGNGYTF.